The rows below give T cell receptor beta chains drawn from one sample of a study of molecular identifiers for immune sequencing clone quantification. TCRdb re-derived calls from the PCR reads in MiXCR, one entry per CDR3 protein. The profile shows under 800,000 distinct CDR3 sequences, about 25% of them singletons. Material for sequencing was naive CD8+ T cells from blood, with Jurkat cell RNA spiked in. Source of these receptors: a human donor in good health. Some libraries in this study had Jurkat cell RNA spiked in. The CDR3 runs from the conserved cysteine through the conserved F or W. The order of the fields is D gene, V gene, clone size, J gene, CDR3 protein, CDR3 DNA. The D gene is left open where the match is weak. Not every row has a clone size; where given, it reads once, few, many or a size class.

NA,TRBV7-9,NA,TRBJ1-4,CASSEQVPRANEKLFF,TGTGCCAGCAGCGAACAGGTTCCGAGGGCTAATGAAAAACTGTTTTTT
TRBD2,TRBV7-9,many,TRBJ2-1,CASSLGAGGHEQFF,TGTGCCAGCAGCTTGGGAGCGGGGGGGCATGAGCAGTTCTTC
NA,TRBV4-3,few,TRBJ1-2,CASSQETRAWDGYTF,TGCGCCAGCAGCCAAGAGACCAGGGCCTGGGATGGCTACACCTTC
NA,TRBV3-1,many,TRBJ2-7,CASSRGGYEQYF,TGTGCCAGCAGCCGAGGGGGCTACGAGCAGTACTTC
TRBD2,TRBV30,NA,TRBJ2-3,CAWSLSGGADTQYF,TGTGCCTGGAGCTTAAGCGGGGGGGCAGATACGCAGTATTTT
NA,TRBV4-1,NA,TRBJ2-2,CASSQDKRVPGELFF,TGCGCCAGCAGCCAAGATAAGAGGGTACCCGGGGAGCTGTTTTTT
NA,TRBV7-8,many,TRBJ2-3,CASSPGQSSTDTQYF,TGTGCCAGCAGCCCCGGACAGTCTAGCACAGATACGCAGTATTTT
NA,TRBV6-5,NA,TRBJ2-2,CASTLELGSEDTGELFF,TGTGCCAGCACCCTTGAGCTGGGGTCCGAAGACACCGGGGAGCTGTTTTTT
NA,TRBV5-4,few,TRBJ2-7,CASRAGGGGDSYEQYF,TGTGCCAGCAGAGCTGGAGGGGGGGGCGACAGCTACGAGCAGTACTTC
NA,TRBV9,many,TRBJ2-6,CASSVGDSGANVLTF,TGTGCCAGCAGCGTAGGGGATTCTGGGGCCAACGTCCTGACTTTC
TRBD1,TRBV11-2,many,TRBJ2-3,CASSLGPARGLGTDTQYF,TGTGCCAGCAGCTTAGGTCCCGCGAGGGGGCTGGGAACAGATACGCAGTATTTT